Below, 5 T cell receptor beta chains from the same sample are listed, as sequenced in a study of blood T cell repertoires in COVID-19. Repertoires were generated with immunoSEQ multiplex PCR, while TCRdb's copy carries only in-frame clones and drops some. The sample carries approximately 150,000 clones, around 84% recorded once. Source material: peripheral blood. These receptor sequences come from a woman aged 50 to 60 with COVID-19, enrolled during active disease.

This CDR3 reads CASIQGSSMYF. The CDR3 DNA sequence: TGTGCCAGCATCCAGGGGAGTAGTATGTACTTC. The V and J genes are TRBV6-6 and TRBJ2-7; possibly TRBD1 for D (6 bases). The germline V gene has CDR1 MNHNY and CDR2 SVGAGI (reference sequence). This CDR3 has 11 amino acids. V was pared by 7 bases and J by 12 bases, with 16 bases between.

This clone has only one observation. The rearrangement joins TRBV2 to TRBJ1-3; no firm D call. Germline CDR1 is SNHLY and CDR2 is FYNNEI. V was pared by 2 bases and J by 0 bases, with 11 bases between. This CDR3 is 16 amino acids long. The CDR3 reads CASSEFVTVSGNTIYF. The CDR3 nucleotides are TGTGCCAGCAGTGAATTCGTTACAGTCTCTGGAAACACCATATATTTT.

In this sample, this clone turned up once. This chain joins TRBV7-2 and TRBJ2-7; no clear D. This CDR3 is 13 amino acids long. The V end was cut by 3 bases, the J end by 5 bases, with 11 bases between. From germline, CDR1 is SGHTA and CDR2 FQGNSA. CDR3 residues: CASSFTVWHEQYF. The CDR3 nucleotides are TGTGCCAGCAGCTTTACCGTCTGGCACGAGCAGTACTTC.

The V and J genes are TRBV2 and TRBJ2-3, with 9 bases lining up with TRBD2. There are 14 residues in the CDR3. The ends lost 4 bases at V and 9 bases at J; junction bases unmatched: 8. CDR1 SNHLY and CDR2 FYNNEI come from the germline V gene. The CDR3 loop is CASSVRVAGDTQYF. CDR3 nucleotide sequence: TGTGCCAGCAGTGTTCGGGTAGCGGGGGACACGCAGTATTTT.

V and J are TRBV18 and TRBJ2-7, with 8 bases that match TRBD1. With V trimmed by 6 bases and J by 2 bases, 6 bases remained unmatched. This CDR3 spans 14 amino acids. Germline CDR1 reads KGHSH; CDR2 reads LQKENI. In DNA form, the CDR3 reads TGTGCCAGCTCCGTACAGGGGGACGCCTACGAGCAGTACTTC. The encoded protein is CASSVQGDAYEQYF.